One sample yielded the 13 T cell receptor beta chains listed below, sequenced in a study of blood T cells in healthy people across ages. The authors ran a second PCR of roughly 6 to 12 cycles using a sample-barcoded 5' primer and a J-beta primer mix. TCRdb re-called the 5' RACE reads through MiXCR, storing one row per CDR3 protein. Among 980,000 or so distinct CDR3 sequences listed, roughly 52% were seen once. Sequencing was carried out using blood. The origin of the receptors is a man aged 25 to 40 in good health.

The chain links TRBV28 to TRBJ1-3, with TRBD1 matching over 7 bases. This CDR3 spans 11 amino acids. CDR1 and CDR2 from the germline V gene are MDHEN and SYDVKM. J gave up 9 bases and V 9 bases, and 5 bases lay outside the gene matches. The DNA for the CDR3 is TGTGCCAGTCACAGGGGTGGCACCATATATTTT. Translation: CASHRGGTIYF.

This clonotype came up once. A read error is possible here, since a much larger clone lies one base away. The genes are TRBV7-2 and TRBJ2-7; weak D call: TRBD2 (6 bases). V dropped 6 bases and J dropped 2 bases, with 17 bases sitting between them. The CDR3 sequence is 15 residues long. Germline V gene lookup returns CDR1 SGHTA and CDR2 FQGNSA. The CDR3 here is CASRPTSLSTYEQYV. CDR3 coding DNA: TGTGCCAGCAGGCCCACTAGCCTGAGCACCTACGAGCAGTACGTC.

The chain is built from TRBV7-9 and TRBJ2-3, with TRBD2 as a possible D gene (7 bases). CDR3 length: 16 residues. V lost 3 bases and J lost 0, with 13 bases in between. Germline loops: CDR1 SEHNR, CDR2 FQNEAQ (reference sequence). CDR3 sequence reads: CASSFQAGTSTDTQYF. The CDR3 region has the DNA TGTGCCAGCAGCTTCCAAGCGGGGACAAGCACAGATACGCAGTATTTT.

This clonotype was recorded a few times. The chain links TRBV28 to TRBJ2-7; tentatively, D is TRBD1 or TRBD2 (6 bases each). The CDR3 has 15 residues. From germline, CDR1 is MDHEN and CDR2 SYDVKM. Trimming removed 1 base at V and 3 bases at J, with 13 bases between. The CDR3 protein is CASSLLGGPVYEQYF. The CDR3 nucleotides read TGTGCCAGCAGTTTATTGGGGGGCCCAGTCTACGAGCAGTACTTC.

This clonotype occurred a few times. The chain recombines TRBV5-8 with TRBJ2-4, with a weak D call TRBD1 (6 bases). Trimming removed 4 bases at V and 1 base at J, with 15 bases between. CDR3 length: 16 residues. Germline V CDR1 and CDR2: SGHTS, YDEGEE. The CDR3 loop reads CASSGTGRLAKNIQYF. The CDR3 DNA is TGTGCCAGCAGCGGAACAGGGCGGCTTGCCAAAAACATTCAGTACTTC.

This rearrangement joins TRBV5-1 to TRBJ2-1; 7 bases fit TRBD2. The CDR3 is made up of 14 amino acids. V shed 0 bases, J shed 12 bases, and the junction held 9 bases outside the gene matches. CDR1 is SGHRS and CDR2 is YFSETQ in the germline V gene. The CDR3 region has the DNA TGCGCCAGCAGCTTGGAAAATGGCGGGGGTGGGCAGTTCTTC. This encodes CASSLENGGGGQFF.

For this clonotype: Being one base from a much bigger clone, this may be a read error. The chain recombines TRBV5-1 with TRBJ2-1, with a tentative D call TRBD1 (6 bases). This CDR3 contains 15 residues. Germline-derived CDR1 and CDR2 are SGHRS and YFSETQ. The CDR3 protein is CASSPQGTFYNGQFF. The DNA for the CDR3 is TGCGCCAGCAGCCCACAGGGTACCTTCTACAATGGGCAGTTCTTC.

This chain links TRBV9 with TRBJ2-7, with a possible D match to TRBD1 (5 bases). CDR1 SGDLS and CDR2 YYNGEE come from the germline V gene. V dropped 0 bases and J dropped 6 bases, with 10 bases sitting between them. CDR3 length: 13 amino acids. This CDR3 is CASSVDGAFEQYF. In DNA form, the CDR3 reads TGTGCCAGCAGCGTAGATGGGGCTTTCGAGCAGTACTTC.

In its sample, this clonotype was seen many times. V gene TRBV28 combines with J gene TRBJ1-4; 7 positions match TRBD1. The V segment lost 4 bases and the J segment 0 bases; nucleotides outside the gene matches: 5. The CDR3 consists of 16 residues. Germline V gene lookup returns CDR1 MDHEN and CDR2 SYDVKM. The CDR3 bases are TGTGCCAGCAGTTCCCCAGGGGGATCAACTAATGAAAAACTGTTTTTT. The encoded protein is CASSSPGGSTNEKLFF.

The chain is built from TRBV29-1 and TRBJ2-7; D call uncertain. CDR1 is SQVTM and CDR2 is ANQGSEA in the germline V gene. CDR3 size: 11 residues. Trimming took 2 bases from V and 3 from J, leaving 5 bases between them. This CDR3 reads CSVELGYEQYF. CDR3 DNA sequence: TGCAGCGTTGAACTGGGCTACGAGCAGTACTTC.

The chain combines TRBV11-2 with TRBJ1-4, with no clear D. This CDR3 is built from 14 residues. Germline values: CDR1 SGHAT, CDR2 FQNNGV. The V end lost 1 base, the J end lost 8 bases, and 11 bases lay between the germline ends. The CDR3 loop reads CASSLGELGEKLFF. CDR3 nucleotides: TGTGCCAGCAGCTTAGGTGAATTAGGAGAAAAACTGTTTTTT.

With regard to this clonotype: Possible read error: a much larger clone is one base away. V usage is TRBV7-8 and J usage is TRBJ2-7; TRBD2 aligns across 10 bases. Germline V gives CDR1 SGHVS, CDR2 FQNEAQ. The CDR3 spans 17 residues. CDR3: CAGSKTDSGGLSYEQYF. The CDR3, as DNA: TGTGCCGGCAGCAAGACCGATAGCGGGGGGCTATCCTACGAGCAGTACTTC.

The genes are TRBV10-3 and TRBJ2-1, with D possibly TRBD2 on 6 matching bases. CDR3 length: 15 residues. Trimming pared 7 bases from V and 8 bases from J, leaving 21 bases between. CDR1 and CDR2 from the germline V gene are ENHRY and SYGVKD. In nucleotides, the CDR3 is TGTGCCATCAAGCAACTGACTAGGGCCGGCGATGAGCAGTTCTTC. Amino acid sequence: CAIKQLTRAGDEQFF.